The 27 T cell receptor beta chains below come from one sample, sequenced in a study of blood T cells in healthy people across ages. Then a second PCR, running roughly 7 to 11 cycles, was carried out with a sample-barcoded 5' primer and a J-beta primer mix. TCRdb used MiXCR to reprocess the 5' RACE reads, holding one entry per CDR3 protein. The sample holds about 570,000 distinct CDR3 sequences; roughly 28% are singletons and the top ten take under 20%. Sequences were obtained from blood. These receptors were taken from an older woman in good health.

V and J are TRBV2 and TRBJ1-3, with D perhaps TRBD1 (5 bases). The germline CDR1 and CDR2 sequences are SNHLY and FYNNEI. This CDR3 spans 14 amino acids. V shed 5 bases and J shed 4 bases, with 12 bases lying between them. CDR3 residues: CASSNQGTGNTIYF. Here the CDR3 DNA reads TGTGCCAGCAGTAATCAGGGTACCGGAAACACCATATATTTT.

The chain combines TRBV20-1 with TRBJ2-5; TRBD1 might be the D (6 bases). With the DNA end fitting TRBJ2-7 better, the J assignment may be wrong. Germline CDR1 and CDR2: DFQATT and SNEGSKA (reference sequence). The CDR3 is made up of 14 amino acids. Here the CDR3 DNA reads TGCAGTGCTAGGTTCCCAGGGGTAGGGTACGAGCAGTACTTC. Encoded protein: CSARFPGVGYEQYF.

The table lists this clonotype with a few counts. This rearrangement joins TRBV20-1 to TRBJ2-5, with 8 bases lining up with TRBD1. Germline V gene data show CDR1 as DFQATT and CDR2 as SNEGSKA (reference sequence). This CDR3 is built from 14 residues. V lost 0 bases, J lost 2 bases, and 2 bases stayed unmatched. The CDR3 loop is CSARERTGQETQYF. CDR3 bases: TGCAGTGCTAGAGAACGGACAGGGCAAGAGACCCAGTACTTC.

The CDR3 DNA is TGTGCCAGCAGCGTATTATTGGGGGAGGCCTTCATAAGTGATGGCTACACCTTC. The encoded protein is CASSVLLGEAFISDGYTF. This chain connects TRBV9 to TRBJ1-2, with a weak D call TRBD1 (5 bases). Deletions cut 1 base from V and 6 bases from J, with 25 bases between. CDR1 SGDLS and CDR2 YYNGEE come from the germline V gene. The CDR3 is made up of 18 amino acids.

This chain joins TRBV5-1 and TRBJ2-7; 8 bases fit TRBD1. There are 15 residues in the CDR3. Germline CDR1 and CDR2: SGHRS and YFSETQ. After removal of 5 bases from V and 7 bases from J, the junction contained 14 bases not matched to a gene. The CDR3 region is CASSYLLGQGGEQYF. The CDR3 DNA is TGCGCCAGCAGTTACCTACTAGGACAGGGAGGTGAGCAGTACTTC.

Turning to this clonotype: The junction shows a germline mismatch at one end, possibly a read error. This chain joins TRBV10-3 and TRBJ2-7, with 7 bases identical to TRBD2. Germline CDR1 ENHRY, CDR2 SYGVKD. CDR3 length equals 13 residues. The CDR3 DNA reads as TGTGCCATCAGGGGAGGGAGCTCCTACGAGCAGTGCTTC. This codes for CAIRGGSSYEQCF.

The chain recombines TRBV12-3 or TRBV12-4 with TRBJ1-2, with 12 bases that match TRBD1. The CDR3 length is 16 residues. The V gene end was trimmed by 10 bases and the J gene end by 8 bases; junction bases not matched to a gene: 17. The CDR3 DNA reads as TGTGCCACCCAAGCTGTTCCGGGACAGGGGGCGTCGGGCTACACCTTC. It yields the protein CATQAVPGQGASGYTF.

The rearrangement links TRBV7-9 to TRBJ2-1; 8 nucleotides match TRBD1. There are 13 residues in the CDR3. Trimming cost V 9 bases and J 5 bases; bases outside gene matches: 6. The V gene's germline CDR1 is SEHNR and CDR2 FQNEAQ (reference sequence). The CDR3 is CASSRQGNNEQFF. The CDR3 DNA sequence: TGTGCCAGTTCACGACAGGGGAACAATGAGCAGTTCTTC.

The chain carries TRBV5-1 and TRBJ2-3, with TRBD1 identical over 7 bases. From germline, CDR1 is SGHRS and CDR2 YFSETQ. The CDR3 runs to 16 residues. The V segment lost 3 bases and the J segment 3 bases; nucleotides outside the gene matches: 10. DNA of the CDR3: TGCGCCAGCAGCTCATCCGGGACAGTTGGGACAGATACGCAGTATTTT. It codes for CASSSSGTVGTDTQYF.

The chain recombines TRBV29-1 with TRBJ1-4, with TRBD1 matching 9 bases. Germline CDR1 and CDR2: SQVTM and ANQGSEA. Trimming took 7 bases from V and 7 from J; bases not matched to a gene: 4. The CDR3 covers 12 residues. The DNA for the CDR3 is TGCAGCGCCCTACAGGGGGCTGAAAAACTGTTTTTT. Amino acids: CSALQGAEKLFF.

The chain combines TRBV19 with TRBJ1-2, with unresolved D. The CDR3 consists of 13 residues. Germline values: CDR1 LNHDA, CDR2 SQIVND (reference sequence). V lost 6 bases, J lost 3 bases, and 11 bases lay in between. CDR3 sequence reads: CASSTGRYYGYTF. CDR3 coding DNA: TGTGCCAGTAGCACCGGACGGTACTATGGCTACACCTTC.

The chain carries TRBV4-1 and TRBJ1-2, with D tentatively TRBD1 (6 bases). The CDR3 extends over 17 amino acids. Trimming left V 0 bases short and J 4 bases short, with 18 bases between. Germline lookup yields CDR1 MGHRA and CDR2 YSYEKL. Written as DNA, the CDR3 is TGCGCCAGCAGCCAAGATCCGGCAGGGGTTGGTGGCTATGGCTACACCTTC. This encodes CASSQDPAGVGGYGYTF.

CDR3 amino acids: CASSIDGAGGTKNIQYF. The CDR3 DNA reads TGTGCCAGTAGTATAGATGGAGCGGGGGGGACCAAAAACATTCAGTACTTC. The V gene is TRBV19, the J gene TRBJ2-4; 10 bases map to TRBD2. V shed 0 bases and J 2 bases; nucleotides not matched to a gene: 4. Germline V gene data show CDR1 as LNHDA and CDR2 as SQIVND (reference sequence). The CDR3 consists of 17 residues. Variable domain in full (rest from reference TRBV19 and TRBJ2-4): DGGITQSPKYLFRKEGQNVTLSCEQNLNHDAMYWYRQDPGQGLRLIYYSQIVNDFQKGDIAEGYSVSREKKESFPLTVTSAQKNPTAFYLCASSIDGAGGTKNIQYFGAGTRLSVL.

The table lists this clonotype with many counts. The J gene is TRBJ2-1, the V gene TRBV6-2 or TRBV6-3, with a weak D call TRBD2 (6 bases). The CDR3 is 13 amino acids. V shed 2 bases and J shed 7 bases, with 9 bases lying between them. Per germline, CDR1 MNHEY and CDR2 SVGEGT. This chain's CDR3 is CASSYLRGNEQFF. The CDR3 DNA follows: TGTGCCAGCAGTTACCTACGGGGGAATGAGCAGTTCTTC.

The chain recombines TRBV4-1 with TRBJ2-3; no firm D call. The CDR3 is 15 amino acids. Trimming took off 1 base at V and 5 bases at J, with 13 bases between the two ends. The V gene's germline CDR1 is MGHRA and CDR2 YSYEKL. CDR3 sequence reads: CASSQVFRDRDTQYF. CDR3 nucleotides: TGCGCCAGCAGCCAAGTGTTCCGCGATAGAGATACGCAGTATTTT.

V and J are TRBV20-1 and TRBJ2-3; possibly TRBD2 for D (5 bases). Trimming left V 1 base short and J 4 bases short, with 15 bases between. The CDR3 sequence is 15 residues long. Germline V lookup: CDR1 DFQATT, CDR2 SNEGSKA (reference sequence). The chain's CDR3 is CSARGNPSSADTQYF. CDR3 DNA sequence: TGCAGTGCTAGAGGGAACCCTAGCTCCGCAGATACGCAGTATTTT.

The chain uses TRBV7-9 and TRBJ2-5, with 7 bases identical to TRBD2. V shed 5 bases and J 5 bases; nucleotides not matched to a gene: 5. The length of the CDR3 is 13 residues. Germline V gene sequence: CDR1 SEHNR, CDR2 FQNEAQ (reference sequence). CDR3 DNA: TGTGCCAGCAGCAATGGGGGGGTGGAGACCCAGTACTTC. Its translation is CASSNGGVETQYF.

This clonotype was seen more than once but under ten times. The chain carries TRBV21-1 and TRBJ1-2. TRBV21-1 is noted as a pseudogene. The CDR3 totals 9 residues. This CDR3 is CASTYGYTF. The CDR3 DNA follows: TGTGCCAGCACCTATGGCTACACCTTC.

This clonotype came up a few times. The chain couples TRBV15 to TRBJ1-6; D not certain. The CDR3 spans 13 residues. CDR1 is LNHNV and CDR2 is YYDKDF in the germline V gene (reference sequence). Trimming left V 0 bases short and J 7 bases short, with 4 bases between. This CDR3 reads CATSREANSPLHF. As DNA, the CDR3 is TGTGCCACCAGCAGAGAGGCGAATTCACCCCTCCACTTT. Variable domain in full (rest from reference TRBV15 and TRBJ1-6): DAMVIQNPRYQVTQFGKPVTLSCSQTLNHNVMYWYQQKSSQAPKLLFHYYDKDFNNEADTPDNFQSRRPNTSFCFLDIRSPGLGDTAMYLCATSREANSPLHFGNGTRLTVT.

The chain is built from TRBV5-8 and TRBJ1-6; D is possibly TRBD1 (5 bases). Per germline, CDR1 SGHTS and CDR2 YDEGEE. Trimming pared 1 base from V and 11 bases from J, leaving 7 bases between. The CDR3 sequence is 12 residues long. The CDR3 spells CASSLRGPPLHF. DNA for the CDR3: TGTGCCAGCAGCTTGCGGGGACCACCCCTCCACTTT.

The sample holds many counts of this clonotype. The V gene is TRBV18, the J gene TRBJ2-3; D uncertain. V was clipped by 5 bases and J by 1 base, with 7 bases between them. CDR3 length equals 13 residues. Germline CDR1 KGHSH, CDR2 LQKENI. Here the CDR3 DNA reads TGTGCCAGCTCAGATTCGGGCACAGATACGCAGTATTTT. It yields the protein CASSDSGTDTQYF.

V is TRBV2 and J is TRBJ2-6; D unresolved. V lost 6 bases and J 0 bases, leaving 6 bases between the germline ends. Per germline, CDR1 SNHLY and CDR2 FYNNEI. This CDR3 spans 14 amino acids. In DNA form, the CDR3 reads TGTGCCAGCAGGGACCGCTCTGGGGCCAACGTCCTGACTTTC. Translation: CASRDRSGANVLTF.

This clonotype was detected ten times or more. V gene TRBV18 combines with J gene TRBJ2-5; D possibly corresponds to TRBD1 (6 bases). Germline V lookup: CDR1 KGHSH, CDR2 LQKENI. V gave up 2 bases and J gave up 3 bases, with 7 bases separating them. The CDR3 covers 13 residues. CDR3 loop: CASSPGQKETQYF. The CDR3 nucleotides are TGTGCCAGCTCACCAGGACAGAAAGAGACCCAGTACTTC. Full variable domain (rest looked up from reference TRBV18 and TRBJ2-5): NAGVMQNPRHLVRRRGQEARLRCSPMKGHSHVYWYRQLPEEGLKFMVYLQKENIIDESGMPKERFSAEFPKEGPSILRIQQVVRGDSAAYFCASSPGQKETQYFGPGTRLLVL.

There are a few counts of this clonotype. This rearrangement joins TRBV11-2 to TRBJ2-5, with a tentative D call TRBD2 (5 bases). V was trimmed by 1 base and J by 5 bases, leaving 17 bases between them. Germline CDR1 SGHAT, CDR2 FQNNGV. There are 16 residues in the CDR3. Here the CDR3 reads CASSLALAAGLETQYF. The CDR3 bases are TGTGCCAGCAGCTTAGCTCTGGCAGCAGGACTGGAGACCCAGTACTTC. Drawing the rest from reference TRBV11-2 and TRBJ2-5, the complete variable domain is EAGVAQSPRYKIIEKRQSVAFWCNPISGHATLYWYQQILGQGPKLLIQFQNNGVVDDSQLPKDRFSAERLKGVDSTLKIQPAKLEDSAVYLCASSLALAAGLETQYFGPGTRLLVL.

This chain uses TRBV24-1 with TRBJ1-5; D uncertain. The CDR3 covers 12 residues. CDR1 KGHDR and CDR2 SFDVKD come from the germline V gene. V dropped 2 bases and J dropped 4 bases, with 2 bases sitting between them. The CDR3 nucleotides read TGTGCCACCAGTGATTATAATCAGCCCCAGCATTTT. Protein product: CATSDYNQPQHF.

The rearrangement joins TRBV3-1 to TRBJ1-2; 7 bases agree with TRBD1. This CDR3 has 14 amino acids. Per the germline V gene, CDR1 is LGHDT and CDR2 is YNNKEL (reference sequence). V lost 3 bases to trimming and J lost 7 bases; unmatched junction nucleotides: 8. For the CDR3, the DNA is TGTGCCAGCAGCCATAGGACAGGCGATAGTGGCTACACCTTC. Protein sequence: CASSHRTGDSGYTF.

This clonotype was recorded a few times. The chain links TRBV7-2 to TRBJ2-1, with D possibly matching TRBD2 (7 bases). CDR1 and CDR2 from the germline V gene are SGHTA and FQGNSA. V lost 8 bases and J lost 1, with 15 bases in between. This CDR3 is 15 amino acids long. The DNA of the CDR3 is TGTGCCAGCGCCAAGGGGGGGGGATCCTACAATGAGCAGTTCTTC. Its protein is CASAKGGGSYNEQFF.